This T cell receptor (beta chain) was identified in a study of blood T cell repertoires in COVID-19. Original methodology: Amplified reference gene primers provided the basis for estimating nucleated cell counts. The method was immunoSEQ multiplex PCR; TCRdb's version includes in-frame clones alone and lacks a portion of them. V, J and clone size are taken as reported in that table, and D and trimming were inferred from the DNA itself. In the table there are roughly 500,000 clones, approximately 90% of which are singletons. Those who participated ranged in age from about 18 to 89 years and resided in about two dozen US areas. Assignments of participants to cohorts depended upon their own reported clinical history. The receptor comes from a woman aged 55-75 years who had recovered from COVID-19. The specimen was PBMCs or T cells enriched from blood (not recorded which).

DNA of the CDR3: TGTGCCAGTAGTTTGTTGTCCCACGGGAACACTGAAGCTTTCTTT. This gives the protein CASSLLSHGNTEAFF. The chain recombines TRBV19 with TRBJ1-1; no reliable D call. Trimming shortened V by 5 bases and J by 1 base, and 14 bases separated the two germline ends. The V gene's germline CDR1 is LNHDA and CDR2 SQIVND (reference sequence). The CDR3 is 15 amino acids.